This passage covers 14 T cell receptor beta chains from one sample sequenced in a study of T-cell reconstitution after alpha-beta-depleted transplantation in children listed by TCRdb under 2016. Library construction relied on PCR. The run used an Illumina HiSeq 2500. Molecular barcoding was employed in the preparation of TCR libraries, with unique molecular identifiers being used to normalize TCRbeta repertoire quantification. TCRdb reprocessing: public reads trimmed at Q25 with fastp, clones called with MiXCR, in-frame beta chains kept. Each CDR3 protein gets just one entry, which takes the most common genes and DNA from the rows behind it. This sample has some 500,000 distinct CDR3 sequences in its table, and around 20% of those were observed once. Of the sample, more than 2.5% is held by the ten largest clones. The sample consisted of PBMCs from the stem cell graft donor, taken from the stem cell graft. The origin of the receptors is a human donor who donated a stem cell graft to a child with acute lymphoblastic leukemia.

In nucleotides, the CDR3 is TGTGCCAGCAGCGTAAGGAGCTCGACAGGGGGTCGAAATCTGGTTAGCACAGATACGCAGTATTTT. It codes for CASSVRSSTGGRNLVSTDTQYF. The chain couples TRBV9 to TRBJ2-3; the match to TRBD1 covers 9 bases. Germline V CDR1 and CDR2: SGDLS, YYNGEE. Unmatched junction bases numbered 21, after V lost 1 base and J lost 0 bases. CDR3 length: 22 residues.

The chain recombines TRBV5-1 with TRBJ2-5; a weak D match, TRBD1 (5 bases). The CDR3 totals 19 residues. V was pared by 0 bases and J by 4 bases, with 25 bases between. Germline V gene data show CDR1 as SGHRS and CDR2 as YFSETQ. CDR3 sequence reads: CASSLAVAPKEYRGETQYF. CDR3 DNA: TGCGCCAGCAGCTTGGCCGTGGCCCCAAAAGAGTATAGGGGAGAGACCCAGTACTTC.

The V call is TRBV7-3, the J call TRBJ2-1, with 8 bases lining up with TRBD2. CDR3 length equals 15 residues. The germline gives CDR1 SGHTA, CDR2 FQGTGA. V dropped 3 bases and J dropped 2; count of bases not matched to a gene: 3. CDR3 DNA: TGTGCCAGCAGCTTTTTAGCGGGGACCTACAATGAGCAGTTCTTC. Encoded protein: CASSFLAGTYNEQFF. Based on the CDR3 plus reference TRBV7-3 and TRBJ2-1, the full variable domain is GAGVSQTPSNKVTEKGKYVELRCDPISGHTALYWYRQSLGQGPEFLIYFQGTGAADDSGLPNDRFFAVRPEGSVSTLKIQRTERGDSAVYLCASSFLAGTYNEQFFGPGTRLTVL.

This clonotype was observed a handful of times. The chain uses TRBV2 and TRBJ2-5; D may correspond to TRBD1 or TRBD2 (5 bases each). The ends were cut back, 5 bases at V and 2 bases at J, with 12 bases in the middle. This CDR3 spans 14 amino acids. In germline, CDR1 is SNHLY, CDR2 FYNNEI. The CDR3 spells CASSWDGPQETQYF. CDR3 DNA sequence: TGTGCCAGCAGTTGGGACGGACCGCAAGAGACCCAGTACTTC.

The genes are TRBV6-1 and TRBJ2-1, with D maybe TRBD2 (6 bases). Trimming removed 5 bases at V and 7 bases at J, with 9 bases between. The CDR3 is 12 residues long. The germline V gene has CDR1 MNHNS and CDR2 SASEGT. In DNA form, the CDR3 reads TGTGCCAGCAGTAAACTAGCAAATGAGCAGTTCTTC. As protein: CASSKLANEQFF.

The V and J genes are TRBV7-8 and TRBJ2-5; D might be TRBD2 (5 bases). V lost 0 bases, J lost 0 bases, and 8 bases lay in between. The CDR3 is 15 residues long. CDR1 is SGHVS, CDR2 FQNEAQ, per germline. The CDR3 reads CASSLAGNHQETQYF. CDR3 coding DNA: TGTGCCAGCAGCTTAGCCGGGAACCACCAAGAGACCCAGTACTTC.

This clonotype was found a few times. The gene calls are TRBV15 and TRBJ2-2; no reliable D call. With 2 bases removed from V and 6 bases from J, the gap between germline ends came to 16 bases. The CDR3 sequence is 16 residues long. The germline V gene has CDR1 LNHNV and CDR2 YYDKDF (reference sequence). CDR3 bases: TGTGCCACCAGCAGAAAAAGCACTTCGGAGTCCGGGGAGCTGTTTTTT. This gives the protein CATSRKSTSESGELFF. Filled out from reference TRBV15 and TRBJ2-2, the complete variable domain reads DAMVIQNPRYQVTQFGKPVTLSCSQTLNHNVMYWYQQKSSQAPKLLFHYYDKDFNNEADTPDNFQSRRPNTSFCFLDIRSPGLGDTAMYLCATSRKSTSESGELFFGEGSRLTVL.

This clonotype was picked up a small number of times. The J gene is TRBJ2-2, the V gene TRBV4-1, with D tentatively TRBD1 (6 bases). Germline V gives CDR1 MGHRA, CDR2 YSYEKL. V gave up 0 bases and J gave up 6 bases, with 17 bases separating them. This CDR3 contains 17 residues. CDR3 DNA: TGCGCCAGCAGCCAAGAAGGGGGAGATCAATCCGCCGGGGAGCTGTTTTTT. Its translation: CASSQEGGDQSAGELFF.

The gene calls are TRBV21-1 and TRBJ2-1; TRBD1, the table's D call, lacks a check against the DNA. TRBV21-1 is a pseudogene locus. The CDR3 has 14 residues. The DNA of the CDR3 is TGTGCCAGCTCGGGGGCAGGGGGGGGCAATGAGCAGTTCTTC. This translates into CASSGAGGGNEQFF.

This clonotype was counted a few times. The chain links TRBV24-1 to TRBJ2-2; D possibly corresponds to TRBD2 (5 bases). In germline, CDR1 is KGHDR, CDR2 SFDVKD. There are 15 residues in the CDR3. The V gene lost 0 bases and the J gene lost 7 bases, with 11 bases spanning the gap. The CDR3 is CATSDLQTGIGELFF. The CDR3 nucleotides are TGTGCCACCAGTGATTTGCAAACGGGGATCGGGGAGCTGTTTTTT.

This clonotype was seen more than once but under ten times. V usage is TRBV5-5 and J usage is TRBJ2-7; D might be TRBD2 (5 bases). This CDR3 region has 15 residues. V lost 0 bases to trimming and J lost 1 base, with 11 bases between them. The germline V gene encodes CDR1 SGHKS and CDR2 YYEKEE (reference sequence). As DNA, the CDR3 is TGTGCCAGCAGCTTGGGAACGGGAACTTCCTACGAGCAGTACTTC. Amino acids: CASSLGTGTSYEQYF.

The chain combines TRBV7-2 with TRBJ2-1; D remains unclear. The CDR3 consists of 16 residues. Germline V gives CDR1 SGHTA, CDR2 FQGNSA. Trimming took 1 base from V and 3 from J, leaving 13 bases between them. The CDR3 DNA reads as TGTGCCAGCAGCTTAGGTTTAGCTCGCGACTACAATGAGCAGTTCTTC. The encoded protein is CASSLGLARDYNEQFF.

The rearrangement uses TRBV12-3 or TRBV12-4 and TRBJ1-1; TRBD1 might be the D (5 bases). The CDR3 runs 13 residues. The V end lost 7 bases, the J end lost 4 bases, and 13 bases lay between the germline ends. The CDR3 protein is CASKPGGGTEAFF. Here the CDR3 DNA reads TGTGCCAGCAAACCGGGGGGAGGCACTGAAGCTTTCTTT.

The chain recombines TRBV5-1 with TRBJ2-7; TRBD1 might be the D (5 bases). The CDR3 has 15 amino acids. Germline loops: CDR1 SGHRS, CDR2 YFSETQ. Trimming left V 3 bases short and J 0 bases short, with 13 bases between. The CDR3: CASSYDSHLSYEQYF. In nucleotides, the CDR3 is TGCGCCAGCAGCTACGACAGCCACCTCTCCTACGAGCAGTACTTC.